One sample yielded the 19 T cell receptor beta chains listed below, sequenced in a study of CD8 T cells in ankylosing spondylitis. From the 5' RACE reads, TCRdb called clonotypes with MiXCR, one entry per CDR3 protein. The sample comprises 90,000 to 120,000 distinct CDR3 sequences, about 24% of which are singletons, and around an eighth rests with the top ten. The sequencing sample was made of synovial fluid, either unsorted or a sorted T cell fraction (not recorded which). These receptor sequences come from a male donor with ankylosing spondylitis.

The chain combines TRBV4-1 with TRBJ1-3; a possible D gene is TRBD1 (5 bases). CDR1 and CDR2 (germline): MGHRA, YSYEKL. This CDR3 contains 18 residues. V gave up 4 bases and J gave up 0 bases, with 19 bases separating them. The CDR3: CASSPRGYGESSGNTIYF. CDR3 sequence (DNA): TGCGCCAGCAGCCCTCGGGGCTACGGGGAAAGCTCTGGAAACACCATATATTTT.

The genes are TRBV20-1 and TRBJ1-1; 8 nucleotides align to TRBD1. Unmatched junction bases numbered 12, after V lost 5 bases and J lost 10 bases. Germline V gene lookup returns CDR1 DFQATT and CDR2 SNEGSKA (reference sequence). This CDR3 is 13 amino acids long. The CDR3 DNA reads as TGCAGTGCTGCTCCAGGGGGCCAGGTAGGAGCTTTCTTT. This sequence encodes CSAAPGGQVGAFF.

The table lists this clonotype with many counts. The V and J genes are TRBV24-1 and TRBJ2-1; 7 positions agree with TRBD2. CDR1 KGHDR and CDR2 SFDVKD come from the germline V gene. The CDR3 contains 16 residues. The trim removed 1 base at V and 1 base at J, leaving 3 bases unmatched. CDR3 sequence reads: CATSDFVGGSYNEQFF. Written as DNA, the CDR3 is TGTGCCACCAGTGATTTCGTGGGAGGGTCCTACAATGAGCAGTTCTTC.

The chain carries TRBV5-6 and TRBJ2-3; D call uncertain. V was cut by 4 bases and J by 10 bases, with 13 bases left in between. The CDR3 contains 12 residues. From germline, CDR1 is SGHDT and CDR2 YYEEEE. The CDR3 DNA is TGTGCCAGCAGCCTAGACTCACCCCCGCAGTATTTT. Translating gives CASSLDSPPQYF.

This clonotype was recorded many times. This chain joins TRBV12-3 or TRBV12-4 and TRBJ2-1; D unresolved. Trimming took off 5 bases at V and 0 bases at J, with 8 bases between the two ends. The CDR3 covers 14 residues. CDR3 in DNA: TGTGCCAGCAGTAGAGGTAGCTCCTACAATGAGCAGTTCTTC. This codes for CASSRGSSYNEQFF.

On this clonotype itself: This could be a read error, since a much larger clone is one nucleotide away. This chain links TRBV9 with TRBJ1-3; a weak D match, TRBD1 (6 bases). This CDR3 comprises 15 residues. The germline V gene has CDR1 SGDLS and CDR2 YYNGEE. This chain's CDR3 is CASSVGSGAGDTIYF. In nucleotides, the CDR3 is TGTGCCAGCAGCGTAGGATCAGGGGCTGGAGACACCATATATTTT.

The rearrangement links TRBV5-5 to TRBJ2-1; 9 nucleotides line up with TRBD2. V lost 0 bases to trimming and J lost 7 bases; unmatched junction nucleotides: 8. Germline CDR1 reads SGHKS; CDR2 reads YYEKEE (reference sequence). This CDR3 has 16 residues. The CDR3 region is CASSLALSSGVNEQFF. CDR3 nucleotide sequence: TGTGCCAGCAGCTTGGCGTTGTCTAGCGGGGTTAATGAGCAGTTCTTC.

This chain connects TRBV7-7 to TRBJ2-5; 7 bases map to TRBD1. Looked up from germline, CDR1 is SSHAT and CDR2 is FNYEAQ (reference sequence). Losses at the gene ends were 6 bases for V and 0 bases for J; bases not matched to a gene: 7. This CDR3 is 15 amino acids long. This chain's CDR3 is CASSPSGQDQETQYF. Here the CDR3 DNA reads TGTGCCAGCAGTCCCTCCGGACAGGACCAAGAGACCCAGTACTTC.

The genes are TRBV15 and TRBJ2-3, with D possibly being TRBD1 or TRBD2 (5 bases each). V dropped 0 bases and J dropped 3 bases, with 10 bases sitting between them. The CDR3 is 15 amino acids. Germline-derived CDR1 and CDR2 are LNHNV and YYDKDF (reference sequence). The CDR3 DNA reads TGTGCCACCAGCAGAGAGGGACGGTCGACAGATACGCAGTATTTT. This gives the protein CATSREGRSTDTQYF.

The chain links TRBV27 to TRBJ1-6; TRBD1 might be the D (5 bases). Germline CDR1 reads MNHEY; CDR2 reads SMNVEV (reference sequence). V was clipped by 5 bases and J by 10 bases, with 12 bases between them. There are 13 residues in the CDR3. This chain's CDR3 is CASSRGEGSPLHF. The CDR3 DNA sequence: TGTGCCAGCAGTCGGGGGGAAGGATCACCCCTCCACTTT.

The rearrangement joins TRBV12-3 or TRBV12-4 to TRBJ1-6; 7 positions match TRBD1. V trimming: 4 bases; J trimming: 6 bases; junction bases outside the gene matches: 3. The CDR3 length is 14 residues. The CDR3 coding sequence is TGTGCCAGCAGTTCTGGACAGGCTAATTCACCCCTCCACTTT. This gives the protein CASSSGQANSPLHF.

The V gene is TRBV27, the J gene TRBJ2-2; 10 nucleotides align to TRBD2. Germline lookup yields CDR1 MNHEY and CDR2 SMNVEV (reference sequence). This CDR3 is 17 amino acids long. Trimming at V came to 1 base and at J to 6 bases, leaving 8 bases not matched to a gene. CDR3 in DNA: TGTGCCAGCAGTTTATGGCTAAGCGGGAGGGCCCCCGGGGAGCTGTTTTTT. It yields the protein CASSLWLSGRAPGELFF.

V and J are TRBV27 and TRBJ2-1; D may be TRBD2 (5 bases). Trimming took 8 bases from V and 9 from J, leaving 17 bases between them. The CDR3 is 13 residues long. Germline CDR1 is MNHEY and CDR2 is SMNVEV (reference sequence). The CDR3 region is CASRGSSISEQFF. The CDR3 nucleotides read TGTGCCAGCCGCGGTTCTAGCATCAGTGAGCAGTTCTTC.

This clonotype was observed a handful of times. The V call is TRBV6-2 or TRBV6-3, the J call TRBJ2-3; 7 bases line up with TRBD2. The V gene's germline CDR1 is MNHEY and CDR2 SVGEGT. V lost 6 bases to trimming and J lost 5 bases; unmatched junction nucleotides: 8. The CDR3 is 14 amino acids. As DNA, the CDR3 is TGTGCCAGCAGACTGGGAGGGCCCCAAGATACGCAGTATTTT. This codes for CASRLGGPQDTQYF.

The CDR3 spells CAWREQGAPSNEQFF. The CDR3 DNA sequence: TGTGCCTGGAGGGAACAGGGGGCCCCAAGCAATGAGCAGTTCTTC. V usage is TRBV30 and J usage is TRBJ2-1; 9 positions agree with TRBD1. CDR1 is GTSNPN, CDR2 SVGIG, per germline (reference sequence). Trimming removed 3 bases from V and 6 bases from J; junction bases left unmatched: 9. This CDR3 is 15 amino acids long.

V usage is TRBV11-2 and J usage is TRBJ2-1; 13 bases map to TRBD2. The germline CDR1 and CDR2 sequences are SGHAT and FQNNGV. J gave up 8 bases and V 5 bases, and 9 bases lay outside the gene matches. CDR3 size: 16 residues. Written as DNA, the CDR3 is TGTGCCAGCAGCGACACTAGCGGGAGGGCGGGCGATGAGCAGTTCTTC. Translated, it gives CASSDTSGRAGDEQFF.

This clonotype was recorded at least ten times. CDR3 sequence (DNA): TGCAGTGCTGGGGACCAATACGAGCAGTACGTC. Its translation is CSAGDQYEQYV. V gene TRBV20-1 combines with J gene TRBJ2-7; D is tentatively TRBD1 or TRBD2 (5 bases each). Germline V CDR1 and CDR2: DFQATT, SNEGSKA (reference sequence). V was pared by 5 bases and J by 4 bases, with 9 bases between. The CDR3 consists of 11 residues.

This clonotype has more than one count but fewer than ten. In nucleotides, the CDR3 is TGTGCCTCAAGACGGGGGTGGGATCAGCCCCAGCATTTT. It encodes CASRRGWDQPQHF. The genes are TRBV30 and TRBJ1-5; D is possibly TRBD1 (5 bases). Trimming shortened V by 7 bases and J by 5 bases, and 15 bases separated the two germline ends. Germline values: CDR1 GTSNPN, CDR2 SVGIG (reference sequence). The CDR3 has 13 amino acids.

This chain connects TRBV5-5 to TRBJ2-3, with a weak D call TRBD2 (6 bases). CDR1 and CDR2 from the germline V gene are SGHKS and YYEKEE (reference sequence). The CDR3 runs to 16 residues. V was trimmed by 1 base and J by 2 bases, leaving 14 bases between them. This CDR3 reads CASSLRPSDLTDTQYF. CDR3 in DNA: TGTGCCAGCAGCTTGCGGCCTAGCGATCTCACAGATACGCAGTATTTT. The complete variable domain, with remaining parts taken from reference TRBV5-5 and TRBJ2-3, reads DAGVTQSPTHLIKTRGQQVTLRCSPISGHKSVSWYQQVLGQGPQFIFQYYEKEERGRGNFPDRFSARQFPNYSSELNVNALLLGDSALYLCASSLRPSDLTDTQYFGPGTRLTVL.